This entry lists 28 T cell receptor beta chains sequenced from one sample in a study of monozygotic twins with inflammatory bowel disease. From its re-call of the 5' RACE reads, TCRdb lists each CDR3 protein once, without DNA. Its table records fewer than 450,000 distinct CDR3 sequences. The sample was blood. These receptors all stem from a human donor with ulcerative colitis or Crohn's disease, or a healthy co-twin of an affected twin (not recorded which).

The chain links TRBV5-1 to TRBJ2-2. CDR1 SGHRS and CDR2 YFSETQ come from the germline V gene. The CDR3 covers 13 residues. The CDR3 loop reads CASRDLNTGELFF.

The chain is built from TRBV7-6 and TRBJ1-6; TCRdb calls TRBD1, which cannot be checked without DNA. Germline V lookup: CDR1 SGHVS, CDR2 FNYEAQ. This CDR3 is built from 17 residues. The CDR3 loop reads CASSLAIGTDYNSPLHF.

This sequence joins TRBV9 and TRBJ2-5. Per the germline V gene, CDR1 is SGDLS and CDR2 is YYNGEE. This CDR3 is built from 15 residues. The chain's CDR3 is CASSVVGGTGETQYF.

This chain links TRBV14 with TRBJ2-1; TCRdb designates TRBD2, a call that cannot be tested without DNA. CDR3 length equals 16 residues. From germline, CDR1 is SGHDN and CDR2 FVKESK. The CDR3 here is CASSQDRFLADSEQFF.

The J gene is TRBJ2-3, the V gene TRBV5-5. The CDR3 consists of 14 residues. Germline values: CDR1 SGHKS, CDR2 YYEKEE (reference sequence). CDR3 residues: CASIADLNTDTQYF.

The chain combines TRBV5-6 with TRBJ2-7. The CDR3 runs to 14 residues. Germline V gives CDR1 SGHDT, CDR2 YYEEEE. The CDR3 is CASSLDHRTYEQYF.

The CDR3 sequence: CASSLSQRNGQPQHF. The genes are TRBV7-2 and TRBJ1-5. Germline V gene data show CDR1 as SGHTA and CDR2 as FQGNSA. The CDR3 totals 15 residues.

The gene calls are TRBV28 and TRBJ2-7; checking the TCRdb D call of TRBD2 is not possible without DNA. CDR1 is MDHEN and CDR2 is SYDVKM in the germline V gene. The CDR3 loop spans 17 amino acids. CDR3 in amino acids: CASSFRLAGASSYEQYF.

The chain recombines TRBV6-1 with TRBJ2-3; TCRdb names TRBD1, which stays unverified in the absence of DNA. The CDR3 runs to 18 residues. Germline V gene sequence: CDR1 MNHNS, CDR2 SASEGT. The CDR3 here is CASSLTGTAVLSTDTQYF.

The chain couples TRBV3-1 to TRBJ1-1; lacking DNA, the TRBD1 call made by TCRdb goes unchecked. Germline CDR1 and CDR2: LGHDT and YNNKEL (reference sequence). The length of the CDR3 is 14 residues. Here the CDR3 reads CASSLQASYTEAFF.

V and J are TRBV27 and TRBJ2-1; there is no DNA to check the TCRdb D call of TRBD2. The length of the CDR3 is 13 residues. Germline CDR1 reads MNHEY; CDR2 reads SMNVEV (reference sequence). This CDR3 is CASSLRAANEQFF.

This chain links TRBV20-1 with TRBJ2-1; TCRdb designates TRBD2, a call that cannot be tested without DNA. The CDR3 has 12 residues. Germline V lookup: CDR1 DFQATT, CDR2 SNEGSKA (reference sequence). This CDR3 is CSVGEGPNEQFF.

The chain links TRBV28 to TRBJ2-7. CDR3 size: 12 residues. The germline CDR1 and CDR2 sequences are MDHEN and SYDVKM. CDR3 sequence reads: CASSHQDYEQYF.

CDR3 region: CASSLRGRTSLEETQYF. V is TRBV11-2 and J is TRBJ2-5; the D gene TCRdb calls, TRBD2, cannot be checked with no DNA. CDR3 length equals 17 residues. Germline V gene lookup returns CDR1 SGHAT and CDR2 FQNNGV.

The V gene is TRBV9, the J gene TRBJ2-1; the TCRdb call, TRBD2, lacks DNA for checking. This CDR3 has 11 residues. CDR1 and CDR2 from the germline V gene are SGDLS and YYNGEE. The CDR3 loop is CASSARDSEFF.

The chain employs TRBV28 and TRBJ1-1; TCRdb selects TRBD1, and the lack of DNA leaves this call unchecked. The germline V gene has CDR1 MDHEN and CDR2 SYDVKM. The CDR3 runs 14 residues. CDR3 loop: CASRPGTVNTEAFF.

The chain recombines TRBV14 with TRBJ2-1; checking the TCRdb D call of TRBD2 is not possible without DNA. This CDR3 has 15 amino acids. Germline V CDR1 and CDR2: SGHDN, FVKESK. CDR3 in amino acids: CASSQLAGVFNEQFF.

The genes are TRBV6-1 and TRBJ2-7. The CDR3 consists of 14 residues. Germline loops: CDR1 MNHNS, CDR2 SASEGT. The CDR3 here is CASSLEHGSYEQYF.

The chain is built from TRBV4-2 and TRBJ2-7; TCRdb's assignment of TRBD1 cannot be checked, as there is no DNA. CDR1 is LGHNA and CDR2 is YNFKEQ in the germline V gene. This CDR3 is built from 13 residues. CDR3: CASSPGGAYEQYF.

The chain has TRBV7-8 and TRBJ2-7; TCRdb gives TRBD2 as the D gene, but with no DNA this cannot be confirmed. CDR3 size: 13 residues. The germline V gene encodes CDR1 SGHVS and CDR2 FQNEAQ. The CDR3 loop reads CASSSAISYEQYF.

This chain joins TRBV20-1 and TRBJ1-2. This CDR3 has 16 amino acids. The germline gives CDR1 DFQATT, CDR2 SNEGSKA (reference sequence). CDR3 protein: CSARDHGAPVDYGYTF.

This chain connects TRBV18 to TRBJ1-4; lacking DNA, the TRBD1 call made by TCRdb goes unchecked. Germline V gene data show CDR1 as KGHSH and CDR2 as LQKENI. The CDR3 loop spans 14 amino acids. The CDR3 region is CASSPTGAGEKLFF.

This chain connects TRBV29-1 to TRBJ2-7. Germline lookup yields CDR1 SQVTM and CDR2 ANQGSEA. The CDR3 loop spans 16 amino acids. CDR3 amino acids: CSVAGLSTGPSYEQYF.

The chain links TRBV27 to TRBJ1-6; lacking DNA, the TRBD1 call made by TCRdb goes unchecked. Germline V lookup: CDR1 MNHEY, CDR2 SMNVEV (reference sequence). The CDR3 is 16 amino acids. CDR3 residues: CASSSPSRDSKSPLHF.

V gene TRBV19 combines with J gene TRBJ1-1; the TRBD1 assignment by TCRdb is unverifiable without DNA. Germline CDR1 reads LNHDA; CDR2 reads SQIVND (reference sequence). CDR3 length: 17 amino acids. The CDR3 region is CASSIAGQGVGLTEAFF.

The chain uses TRBV6-5 and TRBJ2-1. Germline CDR1 reads MNHEY; CDR2 reads SVGAGI. There are 13 residues in the CDR3. This CDR3 reads CASSSKGEDEQFF.

The chain combines TRBV5-1 with TRBJ2-5; TCRdb gives TRBD1 as the D gene, but with no DNA this cannot be confirmed. This CDR3 region has 16 residues. The germline V gene has CDR1 SGHRS and CDR2 YFSETQ. The CDR3 here is CASSLSTGQVQETQYF.

This chain connects TRBV4-1 to TRBJ2-7. This CDR3 region has 15 residues. Germline CDR1 is MGHRA and CDR2 is YSYEKL. The CDR3 protein is CASSQVETSIYEQYF.